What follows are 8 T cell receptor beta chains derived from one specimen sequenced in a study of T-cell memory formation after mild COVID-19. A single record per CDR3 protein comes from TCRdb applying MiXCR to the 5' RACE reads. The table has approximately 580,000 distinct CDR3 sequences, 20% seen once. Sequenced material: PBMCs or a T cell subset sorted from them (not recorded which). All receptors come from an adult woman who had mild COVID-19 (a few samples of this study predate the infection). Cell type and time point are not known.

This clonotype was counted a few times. CDR3 loop: CASSYVGETQYF. CDR3 coding DNA: TGTGCCAGCAGTTACGTCGGGGAGACCCAGTACTTC. The chain joins TRBV6-2 or TRBV6-3 to TRBJ2-5; D ambiguous. V was shortened by 2 bases and J by 5 bases, with 6 bases between the two germline ends. CDR1 is MNHEY, CDR2 SVGEGT, per germline. The CDR3 loop spans 12 amino acids.

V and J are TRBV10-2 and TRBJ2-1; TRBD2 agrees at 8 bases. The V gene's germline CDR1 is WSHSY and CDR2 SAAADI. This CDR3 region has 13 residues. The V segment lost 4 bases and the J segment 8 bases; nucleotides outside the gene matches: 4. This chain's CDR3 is CASSVEREYEQFF. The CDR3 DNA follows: TGCGCCAGCAGTGTGGAGCGGGAGTATGAGCAGTTCTTC.

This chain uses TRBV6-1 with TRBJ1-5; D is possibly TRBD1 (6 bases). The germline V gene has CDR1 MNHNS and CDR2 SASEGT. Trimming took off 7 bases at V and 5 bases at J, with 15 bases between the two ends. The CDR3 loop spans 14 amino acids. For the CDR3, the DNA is TGTGCCAGCACTCGAAGAGGGGGGGATCAGCCCCAGCATTTT. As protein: CASTRRGGDQPQHF.

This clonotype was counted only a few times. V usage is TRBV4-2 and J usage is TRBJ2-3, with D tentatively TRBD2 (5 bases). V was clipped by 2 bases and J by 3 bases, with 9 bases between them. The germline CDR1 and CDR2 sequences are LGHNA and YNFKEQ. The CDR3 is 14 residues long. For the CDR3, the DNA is TGTGCCAGCAGCCAAACTAGAGAGACAGATACGCAGTATTTT. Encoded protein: CASSQTRETDTQYF.

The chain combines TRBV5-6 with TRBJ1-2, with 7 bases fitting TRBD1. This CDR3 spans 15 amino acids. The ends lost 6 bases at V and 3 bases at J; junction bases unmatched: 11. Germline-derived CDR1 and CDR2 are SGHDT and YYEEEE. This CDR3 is CASTKGQLLYYGYTF. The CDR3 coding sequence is TGTGCCAGCACCAAGGGACAGCTTCTCTACTATGGCTACACCTTC.

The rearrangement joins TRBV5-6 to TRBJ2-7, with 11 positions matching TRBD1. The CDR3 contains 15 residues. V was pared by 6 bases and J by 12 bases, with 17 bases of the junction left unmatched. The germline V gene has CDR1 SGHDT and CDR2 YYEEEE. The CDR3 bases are TGTGCCAGCACCCTCCGGGACAGGGGGTGTCGGTGGGGGTACTTC. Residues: CASTLRDRGCRWGYF. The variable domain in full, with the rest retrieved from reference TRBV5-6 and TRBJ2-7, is DAGVTQSPTHLIKTRGQQVTLRCSPKSGHDTVSWYQQALGQGPQFIFQYYEEEERQRGNFPDRFSGHQFPNYSSELNVNALLLGDSALYLCASTLRDRGCRWGYFGPGTRLTVT.

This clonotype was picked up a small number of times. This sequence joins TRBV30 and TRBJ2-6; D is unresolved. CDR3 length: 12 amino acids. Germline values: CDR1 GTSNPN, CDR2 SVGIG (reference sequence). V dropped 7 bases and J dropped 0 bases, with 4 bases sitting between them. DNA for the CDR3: TGTGCCTACGGCTCTGGGGCCAACGTCCTGACTTTC. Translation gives CAYGSGANVLTF.

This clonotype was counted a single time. CDR3 sequence (DNA): TGTGCCCTGTGTGTGCCGGGTTACAATGAGCAGTTCTTC. This gives the protein CALCVPGYNEQFF. The rearrangement joins TRBV30 to TRBJ2-5; no definite D call. The end of the DNA fits TRBJ2-1 better, so the J call may be wrong. CDR1 and CDR2 (germline): GTSNPN, SVGIG (reference sequence). This CDR3 region has 13 residues.